The clone carrying this T cell receptor (beta chain) has just a few counts. Its target is unknown. This entry comes from a study of CD8+CD57+ T cells in acquired aplastic anemia. Study context: Sorted CD4+ and CD8+ cell DNA averaged approximately 3.4 ug.

CD8+CD57+ cell expansion had been shown by flow cytometry in patients chosen for sequencing. Receipt of therapy had not occurred in any patient by the time of blood sampling. Between the trimmed V and J ends, which lost 10 bases and 4 bases, there was a span of 26 bases. The CDR3 has 17 residues. Germline V gene sequence: CDR1 ENHRY, CDR2 SYGVKD. Genomic DNA constituted the template upon which TCR beta VDJ and CDR3 profiling was performed. A single record per CDR3 protein comes from TCRdb applying MiXCR to the reads. The sample comprises hundreds of thousands of distinct CDR3 sequences, about a third of which are singletons, and about 0.8% rests with the top ten. Overall study results and limits: Patients shared twenty-nine CD8+ CDR3 sequences with controls.

This chain uses TRBV10-3 with TRBJ2-1; the D gene is possibly TRBD1 (6 bases). The TCR originated in a human donor with aplastic anemia. Sequenced sample: sorted CD4+, CD8+, or CD8+CD57+ T cells (not recorded which) from PBMCs. This chain's CDR3 is CASRHKSGQMTYNEQFF. The CDR3 region has the DNA TGTGCCAGCAGACATAAAAGTGGACAGATGACGTACAATGAGCAGTTCTTC.